These 9 T cell receptor beta chains were all obtained from the same sample, sequenced in a study of T cell responses to AZD1222 COVID-19 vaccine. The table came from immunoSEQ multiplex PCR; TCRdb's copy has only in-frame clones and leaves some out. The sample includes some 84,000 clones, roughly nine tenths of them seen just once. Sequencing used peripheral blood, obtained 28 days after the second AZD1222 dose. The receptor set was obtained from an adult who received the AZD1222 COVID-19 vaccine.

A single count supports this clone. The V call is TRBV28, the J call TRBJ1-2, with TRBD1 matching 7 bases. Germline V gene data show CDR1 as MDHEN and CDR2 as SYDVKM. CDR3 length: 13 residues. V lost 5 bases and J lost 5; bases outside the gene matches: 5. The CDR3 loop is CASSRDSLYGYTF. The CDR3 nucleotides read TGTGCCAGCAGTCGGGACAGCCTTTATGGCTACACCTTC.

This chain uses TRBV10-2 with TRBJ2-3, with D unresolved. Trimming pared 3 bases from V and 0 bases from J, leaving 1 base between. The germline CDR1 and CDR2 sequences are WSHSY and SAAADI. The CDR3 spans 12 residues. CDR3 in amino acids: CASSESTDTQYF. CDR3 nucleotide sequence: TGCGCCAGCAGTGAAAGCACAGATACGCAGTATTTT.

The rearrangement joins TRBV12-3 or TRBV12-4 to TRBJ2-7; D is undetermined. V shed 7 bases and J shed 4 bases, with 5 bases lying between them. The CDR3 has 10 residues. CDR3 nucleotides: TGTGCCAGCAAAGGATACGAGCAGTACTTC. Protein sequence: CASKGYEQYF.

The genes are TRBV4-2 and TRBJ2-1; D is unclear. The ends were cut back, 4 bases at V and 4 bases at J, with 8 bases in the middle. Germline CDR1 is LGHNA and CDR2 is YNFKEQ. The CDR3 sequence is 13 residues long. The CDR3 sequence is CASSPSVYNEQFF. CDR3 nucleotide sequence: TGTGCCAGCAGCCCTTCTGTATACAATGAGCAGTTCTTC.

The rearrangement uses TRBV19 and TRBJ1-1; 9 bases align to TRBD1. V shed 10 bases, J shed 2 bases, and the junction held 5 bases outside the gene matches. Germline CDR1 and CDR2: LNHDA and SQIVND (reference sequence). The CDR3 covers 13 residues. CDR3 nucleotide sequence: TGTGCCACCAATACAGGGGGCAACACTGAAGCTTTCTTT. It yields the protein CATNTGGNTEAFF.

The V and J genes are TRBV10-3 and TRBJ1-4; D not certain. CDR1 and CDR2 (germline): ENHRY, SYGVKD. The CDR3 extends over 12 amino acids. Trimming pared 2 bases from V and 7 bases from J, leaving 5 bases between. The CDR3 DNA is TGTGCCATCAGTGAGCTAAGTGAAAAACTGTTTTTT. Encoded protein: CAISELSEKLFF.

This clone occurred once. The chain is built from TRBV11-1 and TRBJ2-3; the D call may be TRBD1 or TRBD2 (5 bases each). CDR3 size: 14 residues. The V end lost 3 bases, the J end lost 1 base, and 8 bases lay between the germline ends. Germline assignment: CDR1 SGHAT and CDR2 FQDESV (reference sequence). The CDR3 nucleotides are TGTGCCAGCAGCTTTGTGGGGGGCACAGATACGCAGTATTTT. Protein sequence: CASSFVGGTDTQYF.

The V gene is TRBV7-2, the J gene TRBJ1-2, with D unresolved. Germline V CDR1 and CDR2: SGHTA, FQGNSA. This CDR3 is built from 12 residues. With 1 base removed from V and 5 bases from J, the gap between germline ends came to 5 bases. The CDR3 region is CASSLDRYGYTF. The CDR3 DNA reads as TGTGCCAGCAGCTTAGACAGATATGGCTACACCTTC.

The rearrangement uses TRBV7-8 and TRBJ2-3; no clear D. Germline lookup yields CDR1 SGHVS and CDR2 FQNEAQ. The V end lost 6 bases, the J end lost 0 bases, and 13 bases lay between the germline ends. This CDR3 comprises 15 residues. In nucleotides, the CDR3 is TGTGCCAGCAGATTTTCGACACAAAGCACAGATACGCAGTATTTT. This sequence encodes CASRFSTQSTDTQYF.